What follows is one TCR beta chain and its context. The antigen is not known. The data originate from a study of shared clonotypes between healthy human individuals. The J segment lost 1 base and the V segment lost 3 bases, leaving 5 bases of the junction unmatched. Germline CDR1 is SGDLS and CDR2 is YYNGEE. This CDR3 contains 15 residues. Study-wide results and limits: Tissues were not sampled, only blood, and their repertoires likely differ.

Clones were sequenced by immunoSEQ multiplex PCR, and TCRdb holds only the in-frame ones, with some missing. The sample holds about 2.4 million clones, over 85% seen once. Sequencing input: naive CD4+ T cells from PBMCs. Subset of the sample: CD45RA+ positively selected. This TCR came from a man aged 18 to 35 in good health. Some clones in this sample may be carry-over from other donors' samples. The chain carries TRBV9 and TRBJ2-7, with 9 bases lining up with TRBD1. The CDR3 here is CASSATGTGSYEQYF. CDR3 bases: TGTGCCAGCAGCGCTACCGGGACAGGGTCCTACGAGCAGTACTTC.